One and the same sample provided the 14 T cell receptor beta chains below, sequenced in a study of T cell responses to AZD1222 COVID-19 vaccine. Method: immunoSEQ multiplex PCR; TCRdb's copy keeps in-frame clones and lacks some. The sample records over 100,000 clones, roughly nine tenths being singletons. The material sequenced was peripheral blood, taken on day 0 of AZD1222 vaccination. The receptors stem from an adult in good health.

The chain uses TRBV27 and TRBJ2-1; no clear D. Germline V gives CDR1 MNHEY, CDR2 SMNVEV (reference sequence). V was trimmed by 3 bases and J by 6 bases, leaving 9 bases between them. This CDR3 is built from 13 residues. For the CDR3, the DNA is TGTGCCAGCAGTTTTGGAGTAGCCAATGAGCAGTTCTTC. Its translation is CASSFGVANEQFF.

In its sample, this clone was seen a few times. The chain joins TRBV6-2 or TRBV6-3 to TRBJ1-5; D gene uncertain. CDR3 size: 14 residues. CDR1 is MNHEY, CDR2 SVGEGT, per germline. The germline V and J ends were trimmed by 3 bases and 3 bases, with 9 bases remaining between them. The CDR3 DNA is TGTGCCAGCAGTTATGATAGAGCCAATCAGCCCCAGCATTTT. Translation: CASSYDRANQPQHF.

V usage is TRBV3-1 (or the pseudogene TRBV3-2) and J usage is TRBJ1-1; D gene uncertain. This CDR3 has 13 residues. V was pared by 0 bases and J by 11 bases, with 13 bases between. CDR1 is LGHDT and CDR2 is YNNKEL in the germline V gene (reference sequence). The CDR3 DNA sequence: TGTGCCAGCAGCCAAGATGTCCGGAGACGGGCTTTCTTT. Translated: CASSQDVRRRAFF.

The V and J genes are TRBV9 and TRBJ1-3; no reliable D call. Germline V gene lookup returns CDR1 SGDLS and CDR2 YYNGEE. This CDR3 has 16 amino acids. The V end lost 0 bases, the J end lost 0 bases, and 10 bases lay between the germline ends. The CDR3 DNA follows: TGTGCCAGCAGCGTAGGTAATGGACTCTCTGGAAACACCATATATTTT. Its protein product is CASSVGNGLSGNTIYF.

The chain joins TRBV19 to TRBJ1-5; 7 bases align to TRBD1. The germline V gene encodes CDR1 LNHDA and CDR2 SQIVND (reference sequence). This CDR3 has 15 residues. The trim removed 8 bases at V and 1 base at J, leaving 8 bases unmatched. The CDR3 loop is CASGGGGWSNQPQHF. CDR3 sequence (DNA): TGTGCCAGTGGGGGAGGGGGCTGGAGCAATCAGCCCCAGCATTTT.

In the case of this clone: Germline is not matched at one junction end, which may reflect a read error. The J gene is TRBJ1-2, the V gene TRBV2, with 9 bases matching TRBD1. In germline, CDR1 is SNHLY, CDR2 FYNNEI. CDR3 length: 15 amino acids. The chain's CDR3 is CASSEEGQGNSGYTF. For the CDR3, the DNA is TGTGCCAGCAGTGAAGAGGGACAGGGTAACTCTGGCTACACCTTC.

A few counts support this clone. V and J are TRBV19 and TRBJ1-5, with D possibly matching TRBD1 (5 bases). The V and J ends lost 6 bases and 5 bases respectively, with 11 bases between them. Per germline, CDR1 LNHDA and CDR2 SQIVND (reference sequence). The CDR3 is made up of 13 amino acids. The CDR3 DNA follows: TGTGCCAGTAGCAGGGACGAGCATCAGCCCCAGCATTTT. Translation gives CASSRDEHQPQHF.

This chain uses TRBV19 with TRBJ1-6; no reliable D call. CDR3 length equals 19 residues. Trimming cost V 5 bases and J 0 bases, with 20 bases left between them. The germline V gene has CDR1 LNHDA and CDR2 SQIVND (reference sequence). As DNA, the CDR3 is TGTGCCAGTAGTGCCCTGACTGAGAAATTGAGCTCCTATAATTCACCCCTCCACTTT. Its translation: CASSALTEKLSSYNSPLHF.

A single count supports this clone. The rearrangement uses TRBV15 and TRBJ2-2; 7 nucleotides align to TRBD1. The CDR3 sequence is 15 residues long. V shed 1 base and J 5 bases; nucleotides not matched to a gene: 4. Per germline, CDR1 LNHNV and CDR2 YYDKDF (reference sequence). CDR3 protein: CATSRGGGQTGELFF. CDR3 DNA sequence: TGTGCCACCAGCAGAGGAGGGGGACAGACCGGGGAGCTGTTTTTT.

CDR3 protein: CASSLYPGRNTEAFF. Here the CDR3 DNA reads TGTGCCAGCAGTTTATATCCGGGGAGGAACACTGAAGCTTTCTTT. The V call is TRBV27, the J call TRBJ1-1; D call uncertain. The CDR3 is made up of 15 amino acids. CDR1 is MNHEY, CDR2 SMNVEV, per germline (reference sequence). V was shortened by 1 base and J by 1 base, with 10 bases between the two germline ends.

The rearrangement links TRBV3-1 (or the pseudogene TRBV3-2) to TRBJ2-7; the D is unclear. Looked up from germline, CDR1 is LGHDT and CDR2 is YNNKEL (reference sequence). This CDR3 has 12 residues. Between the trimmed V and J ends, which lost 1 base and 9 bases, there was a span of 10 bases. In DNA, the CDR3 is TGTGCCAGCAGCCAAGTGGGATTCGTGCAGTACTTC. Amino acid sequence: CASSQVGFVQYF.

The V call is TRBV2, the J call TRBJ1-1; 9 nucleotides match TRBD1. With 10 bases clipped from V and 0 bases from J, the junction kept 3 bases outside the gene matches. The CDR3 length is 13 residues. Looked up from germline, CDR1 is SNHLY and CDR2 is FYNNEI. CDR3 sequence reads: CATGQGMNTEAFF. DNA for the CDR3: TGTGCCACAGGACAGGGGATGAACACTGAAGCTTTCTTT.

The DNA of the CDR3 is TGTGCCAGTAGTATCGGTGGGACTAGCGGCTCCTACGAGCAGTACTTC. Its protein is CASSIGGTSGSYEQYF. The gene calls are TRBV19 and TRBJ2-7; 11 bases map to TRBD2. The CDR3 is made up of 16 amino acids. With 3 bases clipped from V and 0 bases from J, the junction kept 4 bases outside the gene matches. Per the germline V gene, CDR1 is LNHDA and CDR2 is SQIVND (reference sequence).

The chain uses TRBV28 and TRBJ1-6; the D is unclear. This CDR3 is built from 14 residues. Trimming stripped 7 bases from V and 10 bases from J, with 17 bases between. Germline V CDR1 and CDR2: MDHEN, SYDVKM. CDR3: CASKPDLTTSPLHF. DNA for the CDR3: TGTGCCAGCAAACCGGACTTGACAACATCACCCCTCCACTTT. The whole variable domain, remainder taken from reference TRBV28 and TRBJ1-6, is DVKVTQSSRYLVKRTGEKVFLECVQDMDHENMFWYRQDPGLGLRLIYFSYDVKMKEKGDIPEGYSVSREKKERFSLILESASTNQTSMYLCASKPDLTTSPLHFGNGTRLTVT.